The T cell receptor (beta chain) described here comes from a study of human T cells and chemical hapten exposure (dated by TCRdb to 2020 to 2022). Regarding the study in general: For sensitization, 2% DPC in acetone was applied to a roughly 2 cm by roughly 2 cm area of upper inner arm skin. Throughout the study period of roughly 24 weeks, patients also received therapeutic DPC doses to the scalp every week. Patch testing was performed on the upper back with Finn chambers containing 0.01% DPC, and the patch tests were scored after 6 days according to International Contact Dermatitis Research Group standards. Alopecia areata with under or over 50% scalp involvement, alopecia totalis and alopecia universalis were represented in the patient cohort, which was mostly female. Libraries were pooled for sequencing, and per-sample TCR yields varied mainly because of small differences in library volumes within the pool. Peripheral blood TCR repertoire changes were tracked in vivo in alopecia patients during primary and secondary sensitization to the hapten diphenylcyclopropenone (DPC). Blood samples were taken from patients before sensitization (week 0) and then at 2, 6 and about 24 weeks after DPC sensitization. Roughly 30 alopecia patients gave blood for TCR sequencing at one to four time points (pre-sensitization, 2, 6 and 24 weeks). The study at large found these results: After repeated subsampling, the strength of the expansion versus patch-test correlation and the threshold at which it became significant changed. No change with DPC sensitization was found in the number of TCRs above 1 in 1000 frequency, and no evidence of global repertoire structure alterations was found. Because all patients had alopecia, a presumed autoimmune disease, the immune response of the patients might differ from that of healthy individuals. Compared with pre-sensitization or healthy control sets, expanded TCRs formed significantly more large CDR3 similarity clusters, which is consistent with antigen-driven responses. Patch test score was positively correlated with the number of PT1 expanded TCRs, with significance at thresholds 8, 16 and 32 but not at 4.

The label giving this sample's time point can be read as: patch test 1, 2 weeks after DPC sensitization. Explained via the paper, the treatment or condition label denotes: therapeutic diphenylcyclopropenone sensitization with weekly scalp DPC. At every patch-test visit, the blood draw took place before the patch test was put on. Patients were eligible if aged 18 to 70, diagnosed with alopecia and judged suitable for DPC therapy, and pregnant patients were excluded. Total RNA was extracted from unfractionated whole blood collected in Tempus Blood RNA tubes. CDR1 SGHDT and CDR2 YYEEEE were looked up in the germline V gene. V sheds 3 bases and J sheds 4 bases, leaving 16 bases between their ends. Including cysteine and phenylalanine, the CDR3 has 15 amino acids. Here the CDR3 DNA is all that survives: 45 bases in frame from base 1. The library came from RACE. Sequencer: NextSeq 500. During library preparation, unique molecular identifiers were attached to individual cDNA molecules so that TCRs could be counted quantitatively and reproducibly. From each blood RNA sample, both TCR alpha and TCR beta chains were sequenced. As for how the authors treated the data: Samples had a median of about 90,000 TCRs, with a range from 23,224 to 690,600. The Decombinator software suite was used to annotate V, J and CDR3 in the TCR reads. Every sample was subsampled to the same number of TCRs (28,000) for the PS versus PT1 abundance plots. TCRs were defined as expanded if absent before sensitization and observed at least eight times at the 2-week time point. The public reads were reanalyzed by TCRdb: fastp trimming at Q25, MiXCR alignment, in-frame beta chains only. Each entry merges the rows of one CDR3 protein and shows their most common DNA and genes. The V and J calls reflect TCRdb's pipeline rather than the authors' work. This sample is represented by 300,000 to 350,000 distinct CDR3 sequences; about 7% of them were singletons. Of the sample, less than 10% is held by the ten largest clones.

This clonotype was seen more than once but under ten times. Its antigen is still unknown. Base qualities are not at hand, and no much larger clone is one base apart. In this chain, TRBV5-6 is recombined with TRBJ2-5, with TRBD1 tentatively as D gene (6 bases match). The sequence was obtained from a woman aged 18-29 years with alopecia areata. Some clones in this sample may be carry-over from other donors' samples. The sample was whole blood, taken in connection with sensitization to the hapten diphenylcyclopropenone (DPC). The DNA sequence is as follows: TGTGCCAGCAGCTCCACGCTCGGACAGCCAGAGACCCAGTACTTC. It codes for CASSSTLGQPETQYF.